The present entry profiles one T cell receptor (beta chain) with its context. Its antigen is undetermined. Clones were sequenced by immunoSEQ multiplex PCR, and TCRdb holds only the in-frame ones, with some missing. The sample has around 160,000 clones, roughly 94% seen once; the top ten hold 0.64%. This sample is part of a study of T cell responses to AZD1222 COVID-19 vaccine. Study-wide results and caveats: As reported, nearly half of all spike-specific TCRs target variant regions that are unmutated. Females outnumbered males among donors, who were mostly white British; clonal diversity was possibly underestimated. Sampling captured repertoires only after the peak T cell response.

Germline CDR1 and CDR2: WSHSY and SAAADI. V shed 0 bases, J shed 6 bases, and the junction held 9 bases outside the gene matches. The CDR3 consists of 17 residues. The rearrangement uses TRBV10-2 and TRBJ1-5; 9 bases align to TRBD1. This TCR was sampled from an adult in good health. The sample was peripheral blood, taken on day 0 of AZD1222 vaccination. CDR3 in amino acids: CASSESRDRDPSQPQHF. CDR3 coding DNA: TGCGCCAGCAGTGAGTCCCGGGACAGGGATCCTAGTCAGCCCCAGCATTTT.